What follows is one T cell receptor beta chain and its context. The antigen remains undetermined. This entry is derived from a study of cytomegalovirus exposure and HLA in healthy donors. Regarding the study as a whole: Testing in vitro showed a few CMV-associated chains specific for CMV antigens. In terms of immune exposure information, only CMV serostatus was available.

Germline-derived CDR1 and CDR2 are LNHDA and SQIVND (reference sequence). This CDR3 spans 16 amino acids. The germline V and J ends were trimmed by 5 bases and 1 base, with 17 bases remaining between them. All donors participated as healthy donors of bone marrow. 13 Jbeta primers and 60 Vbeta primers were used for the PCR. Using immunoSEQ multiplex PCR, the repertoire was profiled, and TCRdb retains in-frame clones only, with some absent. Its clone listing holds 100,000 or so clones. The specimen was PBMCs. This chain links TRBV19 with TRBJ1-2; D may be TRBD1 (6 bases). The receptor comes from a woman in her thirties in good health and CMV-seronegative. CDR3 sequence: CASSLSGTSFNYGYTF. CDR3 sequence (DNA): TGTGCCAGTAGTCTTTCCGGGACATCCTTTAACTATGGCTACACCTTC.